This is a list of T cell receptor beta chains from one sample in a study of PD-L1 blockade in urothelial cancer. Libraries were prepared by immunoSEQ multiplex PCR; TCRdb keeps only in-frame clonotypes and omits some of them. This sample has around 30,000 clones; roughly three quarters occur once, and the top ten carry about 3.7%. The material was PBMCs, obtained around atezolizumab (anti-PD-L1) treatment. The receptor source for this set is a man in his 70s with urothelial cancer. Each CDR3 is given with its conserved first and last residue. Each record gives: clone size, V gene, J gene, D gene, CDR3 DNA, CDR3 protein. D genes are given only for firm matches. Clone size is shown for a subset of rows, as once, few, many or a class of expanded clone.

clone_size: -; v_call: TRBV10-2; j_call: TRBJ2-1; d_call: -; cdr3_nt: TGCGCCAGTCTGGACTTCAGCTCCTACAATGAGCAGTTCTTC; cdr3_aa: CASLDFSSYNEQFF
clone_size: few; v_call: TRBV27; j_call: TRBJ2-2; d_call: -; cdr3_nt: TGTGCCAGCAGTTTGGGCGTGACAGTCCCAGGCGGGGAGCTGTTTTTT; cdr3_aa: CASSLGVTVPGGELFF
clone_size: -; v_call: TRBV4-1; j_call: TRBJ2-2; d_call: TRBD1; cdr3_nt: TGCGCCAGCAGCCATTCTCGACAGGGTAGGGCCGGGGAGCTGTTTTTT; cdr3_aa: CASSHSRQGRAGELFF
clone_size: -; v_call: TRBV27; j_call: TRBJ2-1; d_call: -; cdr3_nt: TGTGCCAGCAGTTTTTCGGATGAGCAGTTCTTC; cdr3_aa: CASSFSDEQFF
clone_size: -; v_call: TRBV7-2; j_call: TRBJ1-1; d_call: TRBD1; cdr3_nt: TGTGCCAGCAGCTTAGACAGGGGGCCAGCTTTCTTT; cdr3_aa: CASSLDRGPAFF
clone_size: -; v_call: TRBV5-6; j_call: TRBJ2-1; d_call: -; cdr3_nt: TGTGCCAGCAGACCGGACAACCCCTCCTACAATGAGCAGTTCTTC; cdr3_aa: CASRPDNPSYNEQFF
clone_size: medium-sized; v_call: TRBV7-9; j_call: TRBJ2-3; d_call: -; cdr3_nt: TGTGCCAGCAGCTTAGGGACAGTGAGCACAGATACGCAGTATTTT; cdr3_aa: CASSLGTVSTDTQYF
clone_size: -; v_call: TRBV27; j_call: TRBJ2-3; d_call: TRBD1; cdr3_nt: TGTGCCAGCAGTTTCTCTACTCCGGGACAGGGGTTCACAGATACGCAGTATTTT; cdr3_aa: CASSFSTPGQGFTDTQYF
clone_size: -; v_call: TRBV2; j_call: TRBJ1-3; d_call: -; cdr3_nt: TGTGCCAGCAGGGAACAGGGATTCTCTGGAAACACCATATATTTT; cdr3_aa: CASREQGFSGNTIYF
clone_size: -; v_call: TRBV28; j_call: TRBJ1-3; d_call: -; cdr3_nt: TGTGCCAGCAGTTTCCGGGTCCTTTTTGGTTTGCGCTCTGGAAACACCATATATTTT; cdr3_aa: CASSFRVLFGLRSGNTIYF
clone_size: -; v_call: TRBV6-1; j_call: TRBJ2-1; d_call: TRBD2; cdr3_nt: TGTGCCAGCAGGGACCTAGCGGGAGATGGTGAGCAGTTCTTC; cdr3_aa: CASRDLAGDGEQFF
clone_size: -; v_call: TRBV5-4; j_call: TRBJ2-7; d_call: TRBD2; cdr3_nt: TGTGCCAGCAGCTCGGGAGGTTTCGGGGGGGGGCCCTACGAGCAGTACTTC; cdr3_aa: CASSSGGFGGGPYEQYF
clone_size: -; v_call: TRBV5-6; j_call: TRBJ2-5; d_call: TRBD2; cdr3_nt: TGTGCCAGCAGCGCCATGATAGGGCTAGCGGGAGAAGAGACCCAGTACTTC; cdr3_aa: CASSAMIGLAGEETQYF
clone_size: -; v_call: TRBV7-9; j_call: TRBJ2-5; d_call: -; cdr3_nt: TGTGCCAGCAGCTTAGAAGGTGGGGCCCAAGAGACCCAGTACTTC; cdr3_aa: CASSLEGGAQETQYF
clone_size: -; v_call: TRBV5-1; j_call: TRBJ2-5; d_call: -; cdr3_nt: TGCGCCAGCAGCTTGGGTCCAATAGAGACCCAGTACTTC; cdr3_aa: CASSLGPIETQYF
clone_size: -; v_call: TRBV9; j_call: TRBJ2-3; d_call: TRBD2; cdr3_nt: TGTGCCAGCAGCGTAGTCCGCTGGGGGGGGGAACGGGATACGCAGTATTTT; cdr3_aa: CASSVVRWGGERDTQYF
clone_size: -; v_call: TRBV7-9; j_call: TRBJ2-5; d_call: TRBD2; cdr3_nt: TGTGCCAGCAGCCCTCGGAGGCGGGAGCGGGAGACCCAGTACTTC; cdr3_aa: CASSPRRRERETQYF
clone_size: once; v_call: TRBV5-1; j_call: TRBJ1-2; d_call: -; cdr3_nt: TGCGCCAGCAGCTTGGTAGGGCGGGGGATTGGCTACACCTTC; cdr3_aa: CASSLVGRGIGYTF
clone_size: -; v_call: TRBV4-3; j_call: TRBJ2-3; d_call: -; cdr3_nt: TGCGCCAGCAGCCAAGGAACGTACTCAAATACGCAGTATTTT; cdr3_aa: CASSQGTYSNTQYF
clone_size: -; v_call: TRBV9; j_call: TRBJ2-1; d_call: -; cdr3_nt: TGTGCCAGCAGCTCTTTGACTAGCAATGAGCAGTTCTTC; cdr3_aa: CASSSLTSNEQFF
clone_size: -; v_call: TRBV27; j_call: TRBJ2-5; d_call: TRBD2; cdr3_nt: TGTGACAGTAGCGGGAGGGCGGGAGAGACCCAGTACTTC; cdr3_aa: CDSSGRAGETQYF
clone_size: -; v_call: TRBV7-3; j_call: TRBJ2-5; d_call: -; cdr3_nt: TGTGCCAGCAGCTTAACTCCGGGTTGGGAGACCCAGTACTTC; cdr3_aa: CASSLTPGWETQYF
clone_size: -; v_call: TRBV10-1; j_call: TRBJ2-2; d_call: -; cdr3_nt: TGCGCCAGCAGCCTGAGGGGGGGAAGGAGGAACACCGGGGAGCTGTTTTTT; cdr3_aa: CASSLRGGRRNTGELFF
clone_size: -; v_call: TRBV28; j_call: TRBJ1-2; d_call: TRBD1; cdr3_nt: TGTGCCAGCAGGTCGACAGGGAGCCCCCAAGGCTACACCTTC; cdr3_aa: CASRSTGSPQGYTF
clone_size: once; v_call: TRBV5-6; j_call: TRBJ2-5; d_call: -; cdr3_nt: TGTGCCAGCAGCTTGAGTAATCGGGCGGGTGTAAAGACCCAGTACTTC; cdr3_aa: CASSLSNRAGVKTQYF
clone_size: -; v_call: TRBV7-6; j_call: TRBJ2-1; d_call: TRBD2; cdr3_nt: TGTGCCAGCAGCCTTGGGGAGCGGGGGTTCTATGAGCAGTTCTTC; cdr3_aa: CASSLGERGFYEQFF
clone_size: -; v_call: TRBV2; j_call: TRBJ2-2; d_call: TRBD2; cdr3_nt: TGTGCCAGCAGCCGGGAGGGAGCGGGGGGAGACACCGGGGAGCTGTTTTTT; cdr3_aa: CASSREGAGGDTGELFF
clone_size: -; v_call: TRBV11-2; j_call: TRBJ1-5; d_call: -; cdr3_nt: TGTGCCAGCAGCTTAGAGGCAGGGCGGCCCAATCAGCCCCAGCATTTT; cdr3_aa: CASSLEAGRPNQPQHF
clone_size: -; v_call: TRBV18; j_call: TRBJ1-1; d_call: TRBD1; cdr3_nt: TGTGCCAGCTCACCAGGGACAGGGGGATCGAACACTGAAGCTTTCTTT; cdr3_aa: CASSPGTGGSNTEAFF